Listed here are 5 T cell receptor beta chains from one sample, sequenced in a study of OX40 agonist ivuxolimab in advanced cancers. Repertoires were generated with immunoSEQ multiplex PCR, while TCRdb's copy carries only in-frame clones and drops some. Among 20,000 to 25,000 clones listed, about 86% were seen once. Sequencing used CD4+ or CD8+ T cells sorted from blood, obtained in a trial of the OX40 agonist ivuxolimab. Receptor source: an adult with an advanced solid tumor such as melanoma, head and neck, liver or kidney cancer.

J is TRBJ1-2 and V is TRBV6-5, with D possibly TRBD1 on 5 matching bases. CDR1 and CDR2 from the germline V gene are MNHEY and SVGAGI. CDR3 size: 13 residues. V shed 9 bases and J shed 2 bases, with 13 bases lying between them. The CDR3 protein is CASTGGYNYGYTF. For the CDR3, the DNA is TGTGCCAGTACGGGGGGATACAACTATGGCTACACCTTC.

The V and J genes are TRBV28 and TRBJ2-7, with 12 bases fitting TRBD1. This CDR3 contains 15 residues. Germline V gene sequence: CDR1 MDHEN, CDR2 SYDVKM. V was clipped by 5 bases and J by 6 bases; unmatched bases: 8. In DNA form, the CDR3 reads TGTGCCAGCAGTATCCCCGGGACAGGGGGCCTCGAGCAGTACTTC. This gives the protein CASSIPGTGGLEQYF. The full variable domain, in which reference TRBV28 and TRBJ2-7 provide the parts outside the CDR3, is DVKVTQSSRYLVKRTGEKVFLECVQDMDHENMFWYRQDPGLGLRLIYFSYDVKMKEKGDIPEGYSVSREKKERFSLILESASTNQTSMYLCASSIPGTGGLEQYFGPGTRLTVT.

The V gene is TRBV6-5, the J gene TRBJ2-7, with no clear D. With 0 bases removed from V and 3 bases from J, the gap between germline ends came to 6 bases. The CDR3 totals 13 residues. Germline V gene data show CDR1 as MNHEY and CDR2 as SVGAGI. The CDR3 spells CASSYSRLYEQYF. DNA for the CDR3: TGTGCCAGCAGTTACTCGCGACTCTACGAGCAGTACTTC.

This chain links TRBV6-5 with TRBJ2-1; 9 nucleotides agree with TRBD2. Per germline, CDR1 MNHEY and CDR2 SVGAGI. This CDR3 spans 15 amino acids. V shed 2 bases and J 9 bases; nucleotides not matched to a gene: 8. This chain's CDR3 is CASSYTSGGTSEQFF. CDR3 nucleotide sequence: TGTGCCAGCAGTTACACAAGCGGGGGGACGAGTGAGCAGTTCTTC.

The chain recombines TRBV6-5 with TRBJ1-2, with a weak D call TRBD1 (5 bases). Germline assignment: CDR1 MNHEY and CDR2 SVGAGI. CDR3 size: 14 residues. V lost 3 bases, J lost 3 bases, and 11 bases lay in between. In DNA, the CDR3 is TGTGCCAGCAGTTATTGGGGCAGGGACTATGGCTACACCTTC. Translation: CASSYWGRDYGYTF.